A single sample is the source of the 17 T cell receptor beta chains below, sequenced in a study of blood T cell repertoires in COVID-19. Here immunoSEQ multiplex PCR was the method, and the copy in TCRdb shows in-frame clones only, minus some. There are 98,000 or so clones in the sample; about 83% occur only once, and 4% to 4.5% lies in the top ten. The specimen was peripheral blood. These receptors were taken from a woman aged 65 to 85 with acute or convalescent COVID-19.

CDR3 amino acids: CASSLWGRNTGELFF. For the CDR3, the DNA is TGTGCCAGCAGTTTATGGGGGAGGAACACCGGGGAGCTGTTTTTT. The chain joins TRBV28 to TRBJ2-2, with D maybe TRBD2 (5 bases). Trimming left V 0 bases short and J 1 base short, with 6 bases between. Germline CDR1 is MDHEN and CDR2 is SYDVKM. This CDR3 is 15 amino acids long.

The chain is built from TRBV29-1 and TRBJ1-1, with 8 nucleotides matching TRBD1. The V gene end was trimmed by 5 bases and the J gene end by 5 bases; junction bases not matched to a gene: 13. Germline lookup yields CDR1 SQVTM and CDR2 ANQGSEA. This CDR3 contains 15 residues. This CDR3 reads CSVQGDRGMGTEAFF. For the CDR3, the DNA is TGCAGCGTTCAAGGTGACAGGGGTATGGGGACTGAAGCTTTCTTT.

The chain combines TRBV15 with TRBJ2-7, with D tentatively TRBD2 (5 bases). V was cut by 0 bases and J by 7 bases, with 10 bases left in between. This CDR3 contains 13 residues. CDR1 and CDR2 (germline): LNHNV, YYDKDF (reference sequence). The CDR3 here is CATSRDYSGEQYF. For the CDR3, the DNA is TGTGCCACCAGCAGAGACTACTCGGGAGAGCAGTACTTC.

The chain is built from TRBV28 and TRBJ1-2, with D possibly being TRBD1 (6 bases). The CDR3 covers 13 residues. The V end was cut by 4 bases, the J end by 4 bases, with 10 bases between. Germline loops: CDR1 MDHEN, CDR2 SYDVKM. This CDR3 reads CASSSDRSYGYTF. The CDR3, as DNA: TGTGCCAGCAGTTCAGACAGGTCCTATGGCTACACCTTC.

This chain connects TRBV11-2 to TRBJ1-1, with D unresolved. There are 13 residues in the CDR3. Germline V CDR1 and CDR2: SGHAT, FQNNGV. The germline V and J ends were trimmed by 2 bases and 3 bases, with 7 bases remaining between them. The CDR3: CASSLNRDTEAFF. The CDR3, as DNA: TGTGCCAGCAGCTTAAATAGAGACACTGAAGCTTTCTTT.

This clone appeared a single time. The rearrangement uses TRBV3-1 (or the pseudogene TRBV3-2) and TRBJ1-6, with D possibly being TRBD1 (6 bases). V lost 4 bases to trimming and J lost 6 bases, with 22 bases between them. This CDR3 comprises 18 residues. Germline CDR1 is LGHDT and CDR2 is YNNKEL (reference sequence). The CDR3, as DNA: TGTGCCAGCAGCCCCTCTCCTCCTCAACAGGGAAGTAATTCACCCCTCCACTTT. Amino acids: CASSPSPPQQGSNSPLHF.

The sample holds a few counts of this clone. The rearrangement uses TRBV27 and TRBJ1-4; the D gene is possibly TRBD1 (6 bases). Germline V lookup: CDR1 MNHEY, CDR2 SMNVEV (reference sequence). V dropped 8 bases and J dropped 11 bases, with 21 bases sitting between them. The CDR3 runs to 14 residues. The CDR3 coding sequence is TGTGCCAGCGCCCCCGGGACAAATCTAAGCAAACTGTTTTTT. Its protein product is CASAPGTNLSKLFF.

The V gene is TRBV7-2, the J gene TRBJ2-1; no reliable D call. Germline-derived CDR1 and CDR2 are SGHTA and FQGNSA. The germline V and J ends were trimmed by 5 bases and 9 bases, with 14 bases remaining between them. The CDR3 covers 13 residues. CDR3 protein: CASSQSSLSEQFF. The DNA of the CDR3 is TGTGCCAGCAGCCAATCATCTTTGAGTGAGCAGTTCTTC. Variable domain in full (rest from reference TRBV7-2 and TRBJ2-1): GAGVSQSPSNKVTEKGKDVELRCDPISGHTALYWYRQSLGQGLEFLIYFQGNSAPDKSGLPSDRFSAERTGGSVSTLTIQRTQQEDSAVYLCASSQSSLSEQFFGPGTRLTVL.

The genes are TRBV7-9 and TRBJ2-1; TRBD2 agrees at 12 bases. The CDR3 extends over 16 amino acids. CDR1 and CDR2 (germline): SEHNR, FQNEAQ (reference sequence). Trimming took 4 bases from V and 9 from J; bases not matched to a gene: 10. The CDR3 sequence is CASSSYLGLAGSEQFF. The CDR3 nucleotides are TGTGCCAGCAGCTCTTACCTTGGACTAGCGGGGAGTGAGCAGTTCTTC.

The rearrangement joins TRBV7-2 to TRBJ2-5; D is uncertain. Germline lookup yields CDR1 SGHTA and CDR2 FQGNSA. CDR3 length: 14 amino acids. V was cut by 5 bases and J by 0 bases, with 10 bases left in between. DNA of the CDR3: TGTGCCAGCAGCAACAGACGATACCAAGAGACCCAGTACTTC. This sequence encodes CASSNRRYQETQYF.

This clone has only one observation. The chain recombines TRBV27 with TRBJ2-1; 9 nucleotides match TRBD1. There are 13 residues in the CDR3. CDR1 and CDR2 from the germline V gene are MNHEY and SMNVEV (reference sequence). V dropped 6 bases and J dropped 15; count of bases not matched to a gene: 12. CDR3 protein: CASSPGDRESLFF. The CDR3 DNA reads as TGTGCCAGCAGCCCCGGGGACAGGGAATCTCTGTTCTTC.

The V gene is TRBV6-5, the J gene TRBJ1-2; 9 bases are a match to TRBD1. V lost 6 bases, J lost 4 bases, and 9 bases stayed unmatched. The V gene's germline CDR1 is MNHEY and CDR2 SVGAGI. The CDR3 extends over 15 amino acids. In nucleotides, the CDR3 is TGTGCCAGCAGCCTTAACAGGGGGCTTAGCTATGGCTACACCTTC. It specifies CASSLNRGLSYGYTF.

The J gene is TRBJ2-7, the V gene TRBV5-4; D possibly corresponds to TRBD2 (5 bases). The CDR3 totals 16 residues. CDR1 is SGHNT and CDR2 is YYREEE in the germline V gene (reference sequence). Deletions cut 4 bases from V and 3 bases from J, with 20 bases between. The DNA of the CDR3 is TGTGCCAGCAGCCCGAACCGGGGTCAAAATTGCTACGAGCAGTACGTC. Translated, it gives CASSPNRGQNCYEQYV.

This clone occurred once. The DNA of the CDR3 is TGTGCCAGCATGGCAGGGTCGAGAAGATCCCTCTACGAGCAGTACTTC. Protein product: CASMAGSRRSLYEQYF. The gene calls are TRBV2 and TRBJ2-7; tentatively, D is TRBD1 (5 bases). Germline V gene data show CDR1 as SNHLY and CDR2 as FYNNEI. The ends were cut back, 7 bases at V and 3 bases at J, with 22 bases in the middle. CDR3 length equals 16 residues.

CDR3 loop: CAEKGQGKGDNQPQHF. CDR3 sequence (DNA): TGTGCTGAAAAGGGGCAGGGGAAGGGTGACAATCAGCCCCAGCATTTT. The chain joins TRBV28 to TRBJ1-5; tentatively, D is TRBD1 (6 bases). Germline V gene data show CDR1 as MDHEN and CDR2 as SYDVKM. This CDR3 comprises 16 residues.

This clone was seen only once. The chain links TRBV7-7 to TRBJ2-1; weak D call: TRBD1 (6 bases). V lost 2 bases and J lost 3, with 11 bases in between. CDR1 SSHAT and CDR2 FNYEAQ come from the germline V gene (reference sequence). The CDR3 covers 15 residues. CDR3 sequence reads: CASSLYTGNYNEQFF. The CDR3 DNA is TGTGCCAGCAGCTTATACACAGGGAACTACAATGAGCAGTTCTTC.

J is TRBJ2-3 and V is TRBV5-1; 9 bases map to TRBD1. Germline values: CDR1 SGHRS, CDR2 YFSETQ. Germline trimming cut 2 bases from V and 2 bases from J; bases unmatched to any gene: 3. The CDR3 sequence is 15 residues long. The CDR3 sequence is CASSFGDRVTDTQYF. In DNA form, the CDR3 reads TGCGCCAGCAGCTTCGGGGACAGGGTCACAGATACGCAGTATTTT.